This T cell receptor (beta chain) was profiled in a study of CD8+ T cells in alopecia areata. The study, taken as a whole, reports: Sequence data from scalp samples additionally include resident alphabeta T cells of normal skin. The study found that many expanded lesional clones persisted in scalp and blood during tofacitinib.

Documented treatment: oral pan-JAK inhibitor, 5-10 mg twice daily. A remark on this clone: Antigen unknown.

cDNA prepared by RNA extraction and subsequent reverse transcription served as the template for sequencing. TCRdb's table, derived via immunoSEQ multiplex PCR, lists solely in-frame clones and lacks some. Counted here are fewer than 350,000 clones, roughly 64% occurring once; the ten biggest clones make up 1.8%. Germline-derived CDR1 and CDR2 are GTSNPN and SVGIG (reference sequence). The V and J ends lost 2 bases and 9 bases, in that order; junction bases with no gene match: 7. The CDR3 contains 13 residues. The chain joins TRBV30 to TRBJ2-1; 7 bases are a match to TRBD1. The receptor was derived from a human donor with alopecia areata. The sequencing used CD4+ T cells sorted from blood, collected at week 24, from a patient treated with tofacitinib. This CDR3 reads CAWSYDRAVEQFF. The CDR3 region has the DNA TGTGCCTGGAGTTATGACAGGGCTGTTGAGCAGTTCTTC.